Included here is one T cell receptor (beta chain) sequence, with context. The antigen remains undetermined. The data were produced by immunoSEQ multiplex PCR, yet TCRdb's version contains in-frame clones alone and is incomplete. The sample lists roughly 250,000 clones; around 90% were seen once. The data were taken from a study of cytomegalovirus exposure and HLA in healthy donors. Study overall: Per a later analysis, the approximately 690 first-cohort and 120 validation repertoires shared one platform.

Overall study findings and caveats: The authors confirmed in vitro that three CMV-associated chains were specific for CMV antigens. 150 to 200 TCR beta chains were listed as cytomegalovirus-associated.

With 4 bases clipped from V and 8 bases from J, the junction kept 13 bases outside the gene matches. There are 15 residues in the CDR3. Germline CDR1 is SGHNT and CDR2 is YYREEE (reference sequence). The sequence was obtained from a woman aged 18-35 years in good health and CMV-seronegative. This chain connects TRBV5-4 to TRBJ1-2; TRBD1 aligns across 8 bases. Material for sequencing was PBMCs. The CDR3 region is CASSLSGQGSLGYTF. The CDR3 bases are TGTGCCAGCAGCCTCTCTGGACAGGGCTCTTTGGGCTACACCTTC.